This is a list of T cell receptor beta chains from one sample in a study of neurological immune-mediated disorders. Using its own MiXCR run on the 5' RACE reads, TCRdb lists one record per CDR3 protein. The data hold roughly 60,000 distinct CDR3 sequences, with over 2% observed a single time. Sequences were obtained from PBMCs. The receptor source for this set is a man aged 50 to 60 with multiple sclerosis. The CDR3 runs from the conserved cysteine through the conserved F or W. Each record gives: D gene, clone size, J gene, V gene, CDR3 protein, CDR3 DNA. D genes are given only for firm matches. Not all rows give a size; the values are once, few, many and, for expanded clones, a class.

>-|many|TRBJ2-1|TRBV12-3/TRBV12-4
CASSFRTQTYNEQFF
TGTGCCAGCAGTTTTAGGACCCAAACGTACAATGAGCAGTTCTTC
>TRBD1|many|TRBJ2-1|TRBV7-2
CASSLIGTAYNEQFF
TGTGCCAGCAGCTTAATCGGGACAGCGTACAATGAGCAGTTCTTC
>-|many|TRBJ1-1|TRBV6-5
CASSYGLTAEAFF
TGTGCCAGCAGTTACGGGTTAACAGCCGAAGCTTTCTTT
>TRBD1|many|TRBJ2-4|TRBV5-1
CASSGTDQNIQYF
TGCGCCAGCTCCGGGACAGATCAAAACATTCAGTACTTC
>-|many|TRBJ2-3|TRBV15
CATSRRTDTQYF
TGTGCCACCAGCAGACGAACAGATACGCAGTATTTT
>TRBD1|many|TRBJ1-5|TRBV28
CASRSGGNSNQPQHF
TGTGCCAGCAGGTCAGGGGGGAATAGCAATCAGCCCCAGCATTTT
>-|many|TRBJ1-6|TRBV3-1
CASRRGMLVDSPLHF
TGTGCCAGCAGACGCGGCATGCTGGTGGATTCACCCCTCCACTTT
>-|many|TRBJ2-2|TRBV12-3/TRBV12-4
CASSFLGTGELFF
TGTGCCAGCAGTTTCCTGGGGACCGGGGAGCTGTTTTTT
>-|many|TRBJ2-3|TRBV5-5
CASSPGGTRADTQYF
TGTGCCAGCAGCCCCGGAGGGACAAGGGCAGATACGCAGTATTTT
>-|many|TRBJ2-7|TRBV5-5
CASSLDRNYEQYF
TGTGCCAGCAGCTTGGACAGGAACTACGAGCAGTACTTC
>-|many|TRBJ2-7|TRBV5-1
CASSLSVESYEQYF
TGCGCCAGCAGCTTGTCGGTTGAGTCCTACGAGCAGTACTTC
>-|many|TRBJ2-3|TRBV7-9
CASSSGLASTDTQYF
TGTGCCAGCAGCTCAGGACTTGCTAGCACAGATACGCAGTATTTT
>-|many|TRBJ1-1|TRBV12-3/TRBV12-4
CASSPRARTEAFF
TGTGCCAGCAGTCCAAGGGCCCGCACTGAAGCTTTCTTT
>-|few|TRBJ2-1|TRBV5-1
CASSLEGAGYNEQFF
TGCGCCAGCAGCTTGGAAGGGGCCGGGTACAATGAGCAGTTCTTC
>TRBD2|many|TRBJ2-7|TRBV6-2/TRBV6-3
CASSPILAGESYEQYF
TGTGCCAGCAGTCCGATTTTAGCGGGGGAATCCTACGAGCAGTACTTC
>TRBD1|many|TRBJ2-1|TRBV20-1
CSARARGPGEQFF
TGCAGTGCTAGAGCGAGGGGGCCGGGTGAGCAGTTCTTC
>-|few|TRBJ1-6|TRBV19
CASNNRQANNSPLHF
TGTGCCAGTAATAACAGACAGGCGAATAATTCACCCCTCCACTTT
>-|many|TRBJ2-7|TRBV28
CASNKGSLGGEQYF
TGTGCCAGCAACAAGGGGAGCCTAGGGGGAGAGCAGTACTTC
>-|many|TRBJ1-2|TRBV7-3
CASSSNGGTTSNYGYTF
TGTGCCAGCAGCTCAAACGGGGGCACAACCTCTAACTATGGCTACACCTTC
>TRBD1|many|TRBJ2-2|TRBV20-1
CSARGTGARGTGELFF
TGCAGTGCTAGGGGCACAGGGGCCCGGGGCACCGGGGAGCTGTTTTTT
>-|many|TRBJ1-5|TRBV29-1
CSVEGGINQPQHF
TGCAGCGTTGAGGGGGGGATCAATCAGCCCCAGCATTTT
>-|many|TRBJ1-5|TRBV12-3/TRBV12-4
CASSYRDNQPQHF
TGTGCCAGCAGTTACAGGGATAATCAGCCCCAGCATTTT
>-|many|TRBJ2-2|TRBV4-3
CASSQDSSHNTGELFF
TGCGCCAGCAGCCAAGATAGTTCACACAACACCGGGGAGCTGTTTTTT
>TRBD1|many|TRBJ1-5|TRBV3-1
CASSQDIRGHSNQPQHF
TGTGCCAGCAGCCAAGATATAAGGGGGCATAGCAATCAGCCCCAGCATTTT
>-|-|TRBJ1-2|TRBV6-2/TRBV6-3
CASTHAPEYGYTF
TGTGCCAGCACCCACGCACCTGAGTATGGCTACACCTTC
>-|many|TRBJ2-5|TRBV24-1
CATSDGGPQKTQYF
TGTGCCACCAGTGATGGGGGACCTCAGAAGACCCAGTACTTC
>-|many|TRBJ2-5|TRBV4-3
CASSQDRMAAETQYF
TGCGCCAGCAGCCAAGATAGGATGGCCGCAGAGACCCAGTACTTC
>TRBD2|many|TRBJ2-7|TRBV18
CASSALSGGANEQYF
TGTGCCAGCTCAGCACTTAGCGGGGGGGCCAACGAGCAGTACTTC
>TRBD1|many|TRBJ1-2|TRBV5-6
CASSHTQGDYGYTF
TGTGCCAGCAGCCACACACAGGGGGACTATGGCTACACCTTC
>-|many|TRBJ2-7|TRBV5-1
CASSPYTRGDEQYF
TGCGCCAGCAGCCCCTACACGAGGGGCGACGAGCAGTACTTC
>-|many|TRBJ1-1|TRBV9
CASSVSWGLGTEAFF
TGTGCCAGCAGCGTATCGTGGGGTTTGGGCACTGAAGCTTTCTTT
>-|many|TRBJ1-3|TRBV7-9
CASSVQGAGNTIYF
TGTGCCAGCAGCGTCCAGGGTGCTGGAAACACCATATATTTT
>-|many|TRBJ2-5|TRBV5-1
CASSSDGLGIETQYF
TGCGCCAGCAGCTCTGACGGACTCGGCATAGAGACCCAGTACTTC
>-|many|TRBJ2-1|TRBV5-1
CASSLEGWRGQNNEQFF
TGCGCCAGCAGCTTGGAAGGTTGGCGGGGGCAGAACAATGAGCAGTTCTTC
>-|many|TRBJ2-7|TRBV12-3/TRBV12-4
CASSRSGLFHEQYF
TGTGCCAGCAGCCGATCAGGGCTTTTCCACGAGCAGTACTTC
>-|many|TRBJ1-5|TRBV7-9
CASSRAMGNQPQHF
TGTGCCAGCAGCCGCGCGATGGGCAATCAGCCCCAGCATTTT
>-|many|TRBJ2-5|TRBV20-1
CSAPGRRVETQYF
TGCAGTGCCCCGGGACGGAGAGTGGAGACCCAGTACTTC
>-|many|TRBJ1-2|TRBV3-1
CASSQDALYGYTF
TGTGCCAGCAGCCAAGACGCCTTGTATGGCTACACCTTC
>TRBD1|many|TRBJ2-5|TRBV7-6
CASSLGQGAGETQYF
TGTGCCAGCAGCTTAGGACAGGGGGCTGGGGAGACCCAGTACTTC
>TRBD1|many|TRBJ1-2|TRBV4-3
CASSQTTGEMGYTF
TGCGCCAGCAGCCAAACGACAGGGGAGATGGGCTACACCTTC
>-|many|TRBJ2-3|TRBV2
CASKNLGQGGTDTQYF
TGTGCCAGCAAGAATCTAGGGCAGGGTGGCACAGATACGCAGTATTTT
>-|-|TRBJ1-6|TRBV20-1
CSARDLQGNSTLNF
TGCAGTGCTAGAGATTTACAGGGTAATTCAACCCTCAACTTT
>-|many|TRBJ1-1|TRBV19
CASSPLRENTEAFF
TGTGCCAGTAGTCCACTTAGGGAGAACACTGAAGCTTTCTTT
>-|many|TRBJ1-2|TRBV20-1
CSATDANYGYTF
TGCAGTGCTACGGATGCTAACTATGGCTACACCTTC
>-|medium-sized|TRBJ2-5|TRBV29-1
CSVEIVQGETQYF
TGCAGCGTTGAAATTGTCCAAGGAGAGACCCAGTACTTC
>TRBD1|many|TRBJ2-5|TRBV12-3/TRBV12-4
CASSRGQVGTQYF
TGTGCCAGCAGCCGAGGACAGGTCGGGACCCAGTACTTC
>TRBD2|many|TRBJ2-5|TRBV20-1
CSASNGGGIETQYF
TGCAGTGCTAGTAACGGCGGGGGGATAGAGACCCAGTACTTC
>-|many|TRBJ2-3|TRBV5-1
CASSLGFDTQYF
TGCGCCAGCAGCTTGGGGTTCGATACGCAGTATTTT